This is a list of T cell receptor beta chains from one sample in a study of T cells in tuberculosis. TCRdb keeps only in-frame clones here, not all; method: immunoSEQ multiplex PCR. In the table there are about 88,000 clones, approximately 91% of which are singletons. The sequencing sample was made of CD1b-GMM tetramer-negative cells sorted from PBMCs. The source of these receptors is an adult woman with latent tuberculosis. Both conserved end residues are part of each CDR3. The order of the fields is V gene, clone size, J gene, D gene, CDR3 DNA, CDR3 protein. A D gene is named only where the DNA matches it firmly. Where a row states a size, it is once, few, many or the class of an expanded clone; other rows omit it.

TRBV5-8	.	TRBJ1-1	.	TGTGCCAGCAGCTACTTACAGGGAATCCTGAACACTGAAGCTTTCTTT	CASSYLQGILNTEAFF
TRBV6-1	.	TRBJ2-6	.	TGTGCCAGCAGTGGGGCCTCGGGAGTCAGCTCTGGGGCCAACGTCCTGACTTTC	CASSGASGVSSGANVLTF
TRBV6-1	.	TRBJ1-3	TRBD1	TGTGCCAGCAGTGAGACCGGGACAGGGATCTCTGGAAACACCATATATTTT	CASSETGTGISGNTIYF
TRBV13	.	TRBJ1-5	TRBD1	TGTGCCAGCAGCAGAAGACAGGGCCACCAGCCCCAGCATTTT	CASSRRQGHQPQHF
TRBV5-1	.	TRBJ2-5	TRBD1	TGCGCCAGCAGCCCCGGAGGGGGGACAGGGACCCTGAACCAGTACTTC	CASSPGGGTGTLNQYF
TRBV6-5	once	TRBJ1-2	.	TGTGCCAGCAGTGGAGCTACACTAGACGGTGGCTACACCTTC	CASSGATLDGGYTF
TRBV7-9	.	TRBJ2-1	TRBD1	TGTGCCAGCAGCACAAGGACAGGGTTCAATGAGCAGTTCTTC	CASSTRTGFNEQFF
TRBV19	few	TRBJ1-3	.	TGTGCCAGTAGTATCCGTCTAGTTACCTCTGGAAACACCATATATTTT	CASSIRLVTSGNTIYF
TRBV5-4	.	TRBJ1-1	TRBD1	TGTGCCAGCAGCCCGGGACAGCAGAACACTGAAGCTTTCTTT	CASSPGQQNTEAFF
TRBV29-1	few	TRBJ1-3	TRBD1	TGCAGCGTGGACCAGGGACAGGGGTCAGGAAACACCATATATTTT	CSVDQGQGSGNTIYF
TRBV7-6	.	TRBJ2-3	.	TGTGCCAGCAGCTTAGTCCCCCTAGCGAGCACAGATACGCAGTATTTT	CASSLVPLASTDTQYF